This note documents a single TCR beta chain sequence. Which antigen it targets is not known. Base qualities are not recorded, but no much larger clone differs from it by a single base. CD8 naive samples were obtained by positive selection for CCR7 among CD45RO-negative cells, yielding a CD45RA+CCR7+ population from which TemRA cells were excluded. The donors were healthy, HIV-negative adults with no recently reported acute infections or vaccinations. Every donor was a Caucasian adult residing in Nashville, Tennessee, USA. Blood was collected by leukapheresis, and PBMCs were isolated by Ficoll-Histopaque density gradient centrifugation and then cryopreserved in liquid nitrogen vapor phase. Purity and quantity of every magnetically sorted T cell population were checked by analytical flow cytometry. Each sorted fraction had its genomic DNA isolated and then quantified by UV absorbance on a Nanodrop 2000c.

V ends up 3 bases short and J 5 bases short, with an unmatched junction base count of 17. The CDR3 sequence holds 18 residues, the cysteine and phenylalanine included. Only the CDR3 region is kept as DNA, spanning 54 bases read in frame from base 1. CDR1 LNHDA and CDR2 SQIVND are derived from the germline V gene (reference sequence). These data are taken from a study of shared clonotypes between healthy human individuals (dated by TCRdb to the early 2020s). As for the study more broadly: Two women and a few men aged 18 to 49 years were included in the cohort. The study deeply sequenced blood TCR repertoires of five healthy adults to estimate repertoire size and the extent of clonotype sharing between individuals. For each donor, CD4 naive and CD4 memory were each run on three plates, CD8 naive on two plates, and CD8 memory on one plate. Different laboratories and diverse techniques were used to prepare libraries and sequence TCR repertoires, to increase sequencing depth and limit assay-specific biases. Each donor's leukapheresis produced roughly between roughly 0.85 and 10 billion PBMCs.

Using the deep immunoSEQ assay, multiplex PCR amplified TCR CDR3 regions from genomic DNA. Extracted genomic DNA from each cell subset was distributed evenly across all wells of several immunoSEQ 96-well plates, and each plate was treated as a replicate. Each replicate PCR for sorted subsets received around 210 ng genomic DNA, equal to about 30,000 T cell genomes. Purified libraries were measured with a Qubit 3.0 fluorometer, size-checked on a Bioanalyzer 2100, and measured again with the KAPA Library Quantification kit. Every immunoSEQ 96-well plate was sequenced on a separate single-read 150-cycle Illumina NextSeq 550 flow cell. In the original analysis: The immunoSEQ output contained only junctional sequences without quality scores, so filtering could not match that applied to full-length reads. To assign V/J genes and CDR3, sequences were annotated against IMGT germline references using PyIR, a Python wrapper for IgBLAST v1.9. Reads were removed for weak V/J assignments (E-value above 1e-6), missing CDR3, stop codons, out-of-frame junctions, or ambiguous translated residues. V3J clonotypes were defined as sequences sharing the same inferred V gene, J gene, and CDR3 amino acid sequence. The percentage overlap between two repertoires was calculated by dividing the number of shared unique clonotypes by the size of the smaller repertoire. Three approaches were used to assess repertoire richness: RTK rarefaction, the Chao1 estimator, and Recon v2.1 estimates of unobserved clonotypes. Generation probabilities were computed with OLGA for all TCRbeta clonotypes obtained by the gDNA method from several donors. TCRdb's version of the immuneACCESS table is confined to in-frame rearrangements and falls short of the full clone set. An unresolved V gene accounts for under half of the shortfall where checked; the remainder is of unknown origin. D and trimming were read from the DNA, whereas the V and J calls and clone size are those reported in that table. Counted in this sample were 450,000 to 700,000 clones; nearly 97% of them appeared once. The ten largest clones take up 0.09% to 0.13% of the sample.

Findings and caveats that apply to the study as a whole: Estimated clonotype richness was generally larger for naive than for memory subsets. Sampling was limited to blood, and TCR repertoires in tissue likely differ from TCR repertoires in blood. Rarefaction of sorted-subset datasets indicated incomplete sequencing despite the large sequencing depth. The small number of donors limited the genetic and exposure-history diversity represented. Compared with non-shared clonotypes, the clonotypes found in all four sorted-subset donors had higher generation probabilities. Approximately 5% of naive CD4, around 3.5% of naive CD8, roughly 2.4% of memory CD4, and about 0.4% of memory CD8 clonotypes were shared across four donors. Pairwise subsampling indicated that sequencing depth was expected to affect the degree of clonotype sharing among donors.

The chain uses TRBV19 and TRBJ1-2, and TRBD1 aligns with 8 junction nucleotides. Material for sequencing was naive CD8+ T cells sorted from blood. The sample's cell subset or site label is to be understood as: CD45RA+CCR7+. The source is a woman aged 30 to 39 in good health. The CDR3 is CASSIQNRDRIEAYGYTF. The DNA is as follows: TGTGCCAGTAGTATCCAAAACCGGGACAGGATAGAAGCATATGGCTACACCTTC.